This entry lists 8 T cell receptor beta chains sequenced from one sample in a study of T cells expressing NK-cell markers. Each CDR3 protein gets one entry in TCRdb, which reprocessed the 5' RACE reads and gives no DNA. This sample contains 150,000 to 180,000 distinct CDR3 sequences. Material for sequencing was blood T cells: a sorted CD56 or NKG2C T cell subset, CD4+ or CD8+ T cells, or bulk PBMC T cells (not recorded which). The receptor set was obtained from a woman between 45 and 60 years old in good health.

The rearrangement links TRBV7-9 to TRBJ2-3; TCRdb outputs TRBD1, but without DNA this stays unchecked. Germline CDR1 SEHNR, CDR2 FQNEAQ (reference sequence). This CDR3 spans 15 amino acids. The CDR3 loop reads CASSSQGAGEDTQYF.

The rearrangement joins TRBV12-3 or TRBV12-4 to TRBJ1-5; the D call of TRBD1 rests on TCRdb alone, since no DNA is present to check it. This CDR3 is built from 14 residues. The CDR3 protein is CASSTDRHSQPQHF.

The CDR3: CSVEGAGGEGEQFF. The chain joins TRBV29-1 to TRBJ2-1; TCRdb returns TRBD2, unconfirmable since there is no DNA. The V gene's germline CDR1 is SQVTM and CDR2 ANQGSEA. CDR3 length: 14 residues.

The chain employs TRBV12-3 or TRBV12-4 and TRBJ2-5. This CDR3 spans 13 amino acids. The CDR3 protein is CASSLGTRETQYF.

J is TRBJ2-3 and V is TRBV27; there is no DNA to check the TCRdb D call of TRBD2. Per the germline V gene, CDR1 is MNHEY and CDR2 is SMNVEV (reference sequence). The CDR3 totals 15 residues. CDR3 sequence: CASSPQAGGTIEQYF.

The chain recombines TRBV9 with TRBJ1-1; the TCRdb D gene call, TRBD1, has no DNA to confirm it. CDR1 and CDR2 (germline): SGDLS, YYNGEE. The CDR3 spans 16 residues. This CDR3 reads CASTPMSNRGGTEAFF.

J is TRBJ1-5 and V is TRBV4-1; TCRdb reports TRBD1, a call that lacks DNA to check it against. CDR3 length equals 14 residues. From germline, CDR1 is MGHRA and CDR2 YSYEKL. The CDR3 loop is CASSQLQGRQPQHF.

The chain combines TRBV12-3 or TRBV12-4 with TRBJ2-1; TCRdb reports TRBD2, a call that lacks DNA to check it against. CDR3 length: 16 amino acids. CDR3 protein: CASSWGLAGGVNEQFF.